This passage covers 2 T cell receptor beta chains from one sample sequenced in a study of PD-1 blockade in classical Hodgkin lymphoma. The assay was immunoSEQ multiplex PCR, and TCRdb's table has in-frame clones only and misses some. The table shows 95,000 to 120,000 clones, with about 89% occurring only once. Every patient was affected by relapse after autologous stem cell transplantation, while exposure to brentuximab vedotin was not uniform. The material was peripheral blood mononuclear cells (PBMCs), obtained before the second cycle of nivolumab. These receptors all come from a human donor with classical Hodgkin lymphoma.

V gene TRBV7-2 combines with J gene TRBJ2-3, with 8 bases identical to TRBD2. The CDR3 has 16 amino acids. Per the germline V gene, CDR1 is SGHTA and CDR2 is FQGNSA. J lost 6 bases, V lost 1 base, and 9 bases had no gene match. This CDR3 is CASSLVLGGRPDTQYF. The CDR3 nucleotides are TGTGCCAGCAGCTTAGTTCTCGGCGGGAGGCCCGATACGCAGTATTTT.

CDR3 sequence (DNA): TGCGCCAGCAGCCAACCACAGGGGTTTCAAAGCCCTTCCTACAATGAGCAGTTCTTC. Its translation: CASSQPQGFQSPSYNEQFF. The chain links TRBV4-1 to TRBJ2-1; 7 bases are a match to TRBD1. Germline assignment: CDR1 MGHRA and CDR2 YSYEKL. V was pared by 2 bases and J by 1 base, with 14 bases of the junction left unmatched. This CDR3 has 19 amino acids.